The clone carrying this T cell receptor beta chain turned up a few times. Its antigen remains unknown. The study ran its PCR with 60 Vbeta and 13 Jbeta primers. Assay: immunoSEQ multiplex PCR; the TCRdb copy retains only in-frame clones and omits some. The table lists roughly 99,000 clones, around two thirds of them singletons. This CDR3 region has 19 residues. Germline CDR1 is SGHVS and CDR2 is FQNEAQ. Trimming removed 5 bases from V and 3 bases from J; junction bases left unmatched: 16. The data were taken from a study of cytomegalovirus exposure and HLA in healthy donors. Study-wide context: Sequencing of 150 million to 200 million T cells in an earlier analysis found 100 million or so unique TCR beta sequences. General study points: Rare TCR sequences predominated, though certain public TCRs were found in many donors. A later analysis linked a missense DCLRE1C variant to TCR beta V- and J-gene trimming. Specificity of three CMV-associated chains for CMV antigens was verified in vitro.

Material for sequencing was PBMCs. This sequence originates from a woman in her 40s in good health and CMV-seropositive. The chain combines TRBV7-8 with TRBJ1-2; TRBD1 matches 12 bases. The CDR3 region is CASSRPPSGTGGAHYGYTF. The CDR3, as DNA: TGTGCCAGCAGCCGACCACCTTCCGGGACAGGGGGCGCTCACTATGGCTACACCTTC. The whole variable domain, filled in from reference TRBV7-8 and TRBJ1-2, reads GAGVSQSPRYKVAKRGQDVALRCDPISGHVSLFWYQQALGQGPEFLTYFQNEAQLDKSGLPSDRFFAERPEGSVSTLKIQRTQQEDSAVYLCASSRPPSGTGGAHYGYTFGSGTRLTVV.